Below are 13 T cell receptor beta chains sequenced from a single sample in a study of Ad26.COV2.S vaccination and SARS-CoV-2 variants. Sequencing used immunoSEQ multiplex PCR; TCRdb keeps in-frame clones, though not all of them. The table records 400,000 to 500,000 clones, 85% to 90% of them present only once. As to treatment: 15 to 20 received Ad26.COV2.S at low or high dose, single or two shots; about 5 received placebo; per-sample allocation not given. Sampling took place 63 days after the first vaccine or placebo injection. Sequencing used peripheral blood, obtained in a trial of Ad26.COV2.S vaccine versus placebo. The source is a person between 18 and 65 years old who received the Ad26.COV2.S COVID-19 vaccine or a placebo.

The chain couples TRBV13 to TRBJ1-6; perhaps TRBD1 as D (5 bases). This CDR3 region has 16 residues. Trimming took 0 bases from V and 7 from J, leaving 13 bases between them. Per the germline V gene, CDR1 is PRHDT and CDR2 is FYEKMQ (reference sequence). The DNA of the CDR3 is TGTGCCAGCAGCTTAGGGGCTGGGGGTTCGAATTCACCCCTCCACTTT. It specifies CASSLGAGGSNSPLHF.

The chain recombines TRBV28 with TRBJ2-5, with D unresolved. V lost 7 bases to trimming and J lost 2 bases, with 17 bases between them. Per the germline V gene, CDR1 is MDHEN and CDR2 is SYDVKM. The CDR3 contains 15 residues. CDR3 nucleotides: TGTGCCAGCAACGAACCGGGCCGCAGACAAGAGACCCAGTACTTC. Its protein is CASNEPGRRQETQYF. The whole variable domain, filled in from reference TRBV28 and TRBJ2-5, reads DVKVTQSSRYLVKRTGEKVFLECVQDMDHENMFWYRQDPGLGLRLIYFSYDVKMKEKGDIPEGYSVSREKKERFSLILESASTNQTSMYLCASNEPGRRQETQYFGPGTRLLVL.

V and J are TRBV6-5 and TRBJ1-5; D gene uncertain. Per germline, CDR1 MNHEY and CDR2 SVGAGI. Between the trimmed V and J ends, which lost 0 bases and 4 bases, there was a span of 10 bases. The CDR3 spans 15 residues. CDR3 nucleotide sequence: TGTGCCAGCAGTTACTCGATGTCACCTAATCAGCCCCAGCATTTT. Its protein product is CASSYSMSPNQPQHF.

V is TRBV4-1 and J is TRBJ2-3; tentative D call: TRBD1 (5 bases). CDR3 length equals 15 residues. The V gene's germline CDR1 is MGHRA and CDR2 YSYEKL. The germline V and J ends were trimmed by 3 bases and 14 bases, with 24 bases remaining between them. CDR3 sequence: CASSQSYGATESWYF. The CDR3, as DNA: TGCGCCAGCAGCCAGTCGTATGGGGCGACGGAGTCATGGTATTTT.

The chain has TRBV7-9 and TRBJ2-3; TRBD1 is a possible D gene (7 bases). The germline V and J ends were trimmed by 6 bases and 6 bases, with 22 bases remaining between them. The CDR3 length is 16 residues. Germline lookup yields CDR1 SEHNR and CDR2 FQNEAQ (reference sequence). CDR3 sequence (DNA): TGTGCCAGCAGAAAGGGGCTCAGGGGGGTCTGGGATACGCAGTATTTT. Its protein product is CASRKGLRGVWDTQYF.

The rearrangement links TRBV5-1 to TRBJ2-1, with TRBD2 matching over 15 bases. The CDR3 sequence is 17 residues long. Losses at the gene ends were 2 bases for V and 4 bases for J; bases not matched to a gene: 4. Per germline, CDR1 SGHRS and CDR2 YFSETQ. This CDR3 is CASSFGLAGGLYNEQFF. DNA of the CDR3: TGCGCCAGCAGCTTCGGACTAGCGGGGGGGCTTTACAATGAGCAGTTCTTC.

This clone has a single count. CDR3 region: CASSPQLLAGVKETQYF. DNA for the CDR3: TGTGCCAGCTCACCACAATTGTTAGCGGGGGTGAAAGAGACCCAGTACTTC. The chain combines TRBV18 with TRBJ2-5, with 9 bases fitting TRBD2. Per germline, CDR1 KGHSH and CDR2 LQKENI. The trim removed 1 base at V and 3 bases at J, leaving 9 bases unmatched. There are 17 residues in the CDR3.

The chain employs TRBV6-2 or TRBV6-3 and TRBJ2-1, with TRBD2 identical over 13 bases. Looked up from germline, CDR1 is MNHEY and CDR2 is SVGEGT. CDR3 length: 16 residues. J lost 4 bases, V lost 6 bases, and 6 bases had no gene match. This CDR3 is CASSHRGLAGYNEQFF. The CDR3 DNA sequence: TGTGCCAGCAGCCACAGGGGACTAGCGGGGTACAATGAGCAGTTCTTC.

V usage is TRBV5-4 and J usage is TRBJ1-1; TRBD1 is a possible D gene (6 bases). The CDR3 has 15 amino acids. Germline loops: CDR1 SGHNT, CDR2 YYREEE (reference sequence). V was pared by 0 bases and J by 1 base, with 10 bases between. The CDR3 DNA follows: TGTGCCAGCAGCTTGGTCAGGGGAACGAACACTGAAGCTTTCTTT. Its protein product is CASSLVRGTNTEAFF.

The chain has TRBV11-2 and TRBJ2-1, with 10 bases matching TRBD2. The CDR3 runs 16 residues. Germline V gives CDR1 SGHAT, CDR2 FQNNGV. J lost 9 bases, V lost 1 base, and 9 bases had no gene match. DNA of the CDR3: TGTGCCAGCAGCTTAGGATCCCTAGCGGGAGTATCTGAGCAGTTCTTC. Protein product: CASSLGSLAGVSEQFF.

The gene calls are TRBV25-1 and TRBJ2-2; D is perhaps TRBD1 (6 bases). V lost 7 bases and J lost 0, with 9 bases in between. CDR3 size: 14 residues. CDR1 and CDR2 from the germline V gene are MGHDK and SYGVNS. The chain's CDR3 is CASTGHPNTGELFF. The DNA for the CDR3 is TGTGCCAGCACGGGACATCCGAACACCGGGGAGCTGTTTTTT.

V gene TRBV4-1 combines with J gene TRBJ2-3; the match to TRBD2 covers 12 bases. The junction had 6 bases not matched to a gene; V was cut back by 1 base and J by 4 bases. The CDR3 is 17 amino acids. Germline CDR1 reads MGHRA; CDR2 reads YSYEKL. CDR3 loop: CASSQVRLAGVADTQYF. The CDR3 DNA reads as TGCGCCAGCAGCCAAGTCCGACTAGCGGGAGTCGCAGATACGCAGTATTTT.

The chain carries TRBV28 and TRBJ2-2; D is unclear. V was pared by 6 bases and J by 0 bases, with 14 bases between. Germline V gene lookup returns CDR1 MDHEN and CDR2 SYDVKM. The CDR3 has 16 amino acids. CDR3: CASSPINWANTGELFF. The CDR3 DNA sequence: TGTGCCAGCAGCCCGATCAACTGGGCGAACACCGGGGAGCTGTTTTTT.